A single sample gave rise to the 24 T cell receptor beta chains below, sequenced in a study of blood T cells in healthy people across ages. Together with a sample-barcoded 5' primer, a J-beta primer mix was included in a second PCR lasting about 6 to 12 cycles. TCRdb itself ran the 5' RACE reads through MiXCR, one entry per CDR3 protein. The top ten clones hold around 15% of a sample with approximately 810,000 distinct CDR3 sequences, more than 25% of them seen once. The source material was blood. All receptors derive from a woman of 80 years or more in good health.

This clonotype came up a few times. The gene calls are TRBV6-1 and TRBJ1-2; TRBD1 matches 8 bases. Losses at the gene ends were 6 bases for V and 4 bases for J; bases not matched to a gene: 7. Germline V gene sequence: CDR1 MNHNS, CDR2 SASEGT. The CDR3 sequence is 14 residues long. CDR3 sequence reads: CASSAGDRPYGYTF. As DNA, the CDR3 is TGTGCCAGCAGCGCAGGGGACAGGCCCTATGGCTACACCTTC.

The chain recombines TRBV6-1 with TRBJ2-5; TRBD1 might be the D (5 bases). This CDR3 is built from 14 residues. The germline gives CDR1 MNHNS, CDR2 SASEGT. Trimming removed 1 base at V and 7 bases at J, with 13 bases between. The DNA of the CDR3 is TGTGCCAGCAGTGAAGGGAACAGGAAAGGGACCCAGTACTTC. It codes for CASSEGNRKGTQYF.

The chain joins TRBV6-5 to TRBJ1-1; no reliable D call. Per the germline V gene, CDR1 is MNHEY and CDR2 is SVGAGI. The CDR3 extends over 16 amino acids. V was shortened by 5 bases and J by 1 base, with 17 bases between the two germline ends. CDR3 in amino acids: CASSRPMRGRNTEAFF. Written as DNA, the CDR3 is TGTGCCAGCAGTCGACCGATGAGAGGACGGAACACTGAAGCTTTCTTT.

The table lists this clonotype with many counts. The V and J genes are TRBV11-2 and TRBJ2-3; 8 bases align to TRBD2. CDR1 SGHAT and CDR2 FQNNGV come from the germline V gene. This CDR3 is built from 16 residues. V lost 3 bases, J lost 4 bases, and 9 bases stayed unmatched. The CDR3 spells CASSFSGGGPPDTQYF. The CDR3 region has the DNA TGTGCCAGCAGCTTCTCGGGCGGGGGGCCGCCAGATACGCAGTATTTT.

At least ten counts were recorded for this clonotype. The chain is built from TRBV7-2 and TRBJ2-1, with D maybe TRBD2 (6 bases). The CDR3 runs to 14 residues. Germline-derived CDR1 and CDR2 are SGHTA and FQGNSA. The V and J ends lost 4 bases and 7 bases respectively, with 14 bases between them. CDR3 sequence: CASSYGTLRNEQFF. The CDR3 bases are TGTGCCAGCAGCTATGGGACTCTGCGAAATGAGCAGTTCTTC.

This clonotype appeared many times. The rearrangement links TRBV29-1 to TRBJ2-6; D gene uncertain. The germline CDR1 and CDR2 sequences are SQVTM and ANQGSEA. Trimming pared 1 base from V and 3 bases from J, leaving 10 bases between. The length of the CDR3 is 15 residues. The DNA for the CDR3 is TGCAGCGTTGAAGTTCTAGAAAGTGGGGCCAACGTCCTGACTTTC. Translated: CSVEVLESGANVLTF.

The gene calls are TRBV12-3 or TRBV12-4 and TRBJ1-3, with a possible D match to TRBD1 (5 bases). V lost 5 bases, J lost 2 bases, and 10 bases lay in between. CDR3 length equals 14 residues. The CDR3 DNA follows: TGTGCCAGCAGTCCATTGACAGCTGGAAACACCATATATTTT. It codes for CASSPLTAGNTIYF.

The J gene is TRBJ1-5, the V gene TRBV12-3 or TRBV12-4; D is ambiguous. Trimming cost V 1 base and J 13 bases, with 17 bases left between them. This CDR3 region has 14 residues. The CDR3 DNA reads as TGTGCCAGCAGTTTAGAAGACCCTTGGCGGTCTCAGCATTTT. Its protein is CASSLEDPWRSQHF.

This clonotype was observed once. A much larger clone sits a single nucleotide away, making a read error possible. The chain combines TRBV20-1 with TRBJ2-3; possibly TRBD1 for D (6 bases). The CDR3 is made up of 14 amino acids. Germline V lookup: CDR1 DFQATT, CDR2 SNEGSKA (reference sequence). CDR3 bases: TGCAGTGCTGGAGAAGGGGGATACACAGATACGCAGTATTTT. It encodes CSAGEGGYTDTQYF.

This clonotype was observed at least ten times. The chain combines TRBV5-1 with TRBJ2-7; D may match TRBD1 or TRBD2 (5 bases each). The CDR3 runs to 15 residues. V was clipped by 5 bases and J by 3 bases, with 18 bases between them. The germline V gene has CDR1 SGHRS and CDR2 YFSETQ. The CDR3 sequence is CASRTNRGQGYEQYF. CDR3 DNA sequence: TGCGCCAGCAGAACCAACAGAGGGCAGGGCTACGAGCAGTACTTC. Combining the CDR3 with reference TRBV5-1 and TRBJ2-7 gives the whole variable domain KAGVTQTPRYLIKTRGQQVTLSCSPISGHRSVSWYQQTPGQGLQFLFEYFSETQRNKGNFPGRFSGRQFSNSRSEMNVSTLELGDSALYLCASRTNRGQGYEQYFGPGTRLTVT.

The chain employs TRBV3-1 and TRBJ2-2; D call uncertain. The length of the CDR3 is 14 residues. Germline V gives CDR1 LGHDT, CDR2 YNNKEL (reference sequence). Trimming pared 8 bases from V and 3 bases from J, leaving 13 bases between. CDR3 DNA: TGTGCCAGCGACGGAAGGCCCCACACCGGGGAGCTGTTTTTT. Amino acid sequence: CASDGRPHTGELFF. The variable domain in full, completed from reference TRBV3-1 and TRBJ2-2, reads DTAVSQTPKYLVTQMGNDKSIKCEQNLGHDTMYWYKQDSKKFLKIMFSYNNKELIINETVPNRFSPKSPDKAHLNLHINSLELGDSAVYFCASDGRPHTGELFFGEGSRLTVL.

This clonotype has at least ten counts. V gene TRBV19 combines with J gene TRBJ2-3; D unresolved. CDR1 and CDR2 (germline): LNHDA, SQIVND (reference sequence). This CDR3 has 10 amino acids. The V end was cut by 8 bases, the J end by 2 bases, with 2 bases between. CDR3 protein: CASDTDTQYF. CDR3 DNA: TGTGCCAGTGACACAGATACGCAGTATTTT.

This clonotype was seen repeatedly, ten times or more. CDR3 amino acids: CASSSWTGSSYNEQFF. CDR3 nucleotides: TGTGCCAGCAGCTCGTGGACGGGTAGCTCCTACAATGAGCAGTTCTTC. The chain combines TRBV7-2 with TRBJ2-1; no firm D call. The V end was cut by 4 bases, the J end by 0 bases, with 13 bases between. The CDR3 extends over 16 amino acids. Germline CDR1 reads SGHTA; CDR2 reads FQGNSA.

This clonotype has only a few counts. The CDR3 DNA reads TGTGCCAGCCAGAAAATTCGGAACTACGAGCAGTACTTC. Its translation is CASQKIRNYEQYF. The genes are TRBV6-5 and TRBJ2-7; no clear D. V shed 8 bases and J shed 3 bases, with 14 bases lying between them. Germline CDR1 is MNHEY and CDR2 is SVGAGI. The CDR3 consists of 13 residues.

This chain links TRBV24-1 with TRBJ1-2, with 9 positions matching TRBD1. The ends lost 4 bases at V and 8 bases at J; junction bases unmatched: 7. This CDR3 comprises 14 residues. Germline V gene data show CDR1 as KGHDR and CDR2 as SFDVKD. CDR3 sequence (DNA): TGTGCCACCAGTGACCTCGAGGACAGGGGCGGCTACACCTTC. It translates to CATSDLEDRGGYTF.

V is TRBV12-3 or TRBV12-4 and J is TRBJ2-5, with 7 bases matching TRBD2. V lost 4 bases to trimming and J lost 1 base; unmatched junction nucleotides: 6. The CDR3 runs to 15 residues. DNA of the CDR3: TGTGCCAGCAGTTCCCCTAGCGGCACCCAAGAGACCCAGTACTTC. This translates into CASSSPSGTQETQYF.

CDR3 DNA: TGTGCCAGCAACCCCATGCCCGCTAGCGGGGGGCGAAAAGAGACCCAGTACTTC. Protein sequence: CASNPMPASGGRKETQYF. The V and J genes are TRBV12-3 or TRBV12-4 and TRBJ2-5, with 11 nucleotides matching TRBD2. The CDR3 totals 18 residues. With 7 bases clipped from V and 3 bases from J, the junction kept 16 bases outside the gene matches.

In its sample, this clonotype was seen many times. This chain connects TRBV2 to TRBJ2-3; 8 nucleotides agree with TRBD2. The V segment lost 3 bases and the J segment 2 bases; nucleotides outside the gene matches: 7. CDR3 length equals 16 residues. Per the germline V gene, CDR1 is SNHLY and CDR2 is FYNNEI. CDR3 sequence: CASSDRAGGYTDTQYF. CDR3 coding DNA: TGTGCCAGCAGTGATCGGGCGGGGGGATACACAGATACGCAGTATTTT.

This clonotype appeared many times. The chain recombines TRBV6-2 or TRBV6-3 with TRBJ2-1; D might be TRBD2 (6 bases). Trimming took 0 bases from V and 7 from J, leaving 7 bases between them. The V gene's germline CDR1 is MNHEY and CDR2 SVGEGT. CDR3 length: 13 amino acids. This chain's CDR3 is CASSYSSGNEQFF. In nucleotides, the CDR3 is TGTGCCAGCAGTTACTCGAGCGGGAATGAGCAGTTCTTC.

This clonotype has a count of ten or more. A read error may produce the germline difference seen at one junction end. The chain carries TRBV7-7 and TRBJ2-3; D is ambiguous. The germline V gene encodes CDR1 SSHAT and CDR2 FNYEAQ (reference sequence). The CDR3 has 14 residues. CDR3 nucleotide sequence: TGTGCTAGCAGCCTCGGCGGACGTGGAGATACGCAGTATTTT. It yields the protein CASSLGGRGDTQYF.

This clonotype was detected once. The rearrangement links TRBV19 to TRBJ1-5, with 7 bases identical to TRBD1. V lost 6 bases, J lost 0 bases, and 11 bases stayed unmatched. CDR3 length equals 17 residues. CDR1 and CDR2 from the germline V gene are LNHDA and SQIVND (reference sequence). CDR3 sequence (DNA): TGTGCCAGTAGGAACACCCTAGGGACAGCTAGCAATCAGCCCCAGCATTTT. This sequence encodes CASRNTLGTASNQPQHF.

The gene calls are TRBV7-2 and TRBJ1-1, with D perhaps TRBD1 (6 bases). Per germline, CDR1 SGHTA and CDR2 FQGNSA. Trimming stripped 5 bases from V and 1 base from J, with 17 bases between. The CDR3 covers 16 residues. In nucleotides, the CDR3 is TGTGCCAGCAGCCTCAGCTCGGGGGGCGCGAACACTGAAGCTTTCTTT. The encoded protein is CASSLSSGGANTEAFF.

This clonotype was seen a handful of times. CDR3 in DNA: TGTGCCAGCAGTTATTATCTGAAGGACAGGGTCTACGAGCAGTACTTC. It yields the protein CASSYYLKDRVYEQYF. V is TRBV6-2 or TRBV6-3 and J is TRBJ2-7; 8 bases fit TRBD1. Trimming took 3 bases from V and 3 from J; bases not matched to a gene: 10. This CDR3 contains 16 residues. The germline V gene has CDR1 MNHEY and CDR2 SVGEGT.

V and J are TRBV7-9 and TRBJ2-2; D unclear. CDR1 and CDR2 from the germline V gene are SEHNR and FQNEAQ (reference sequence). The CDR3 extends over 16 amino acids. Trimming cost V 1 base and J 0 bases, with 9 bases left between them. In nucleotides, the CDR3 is TGTGCCAGCAGCTTAGTAACGCTGGCGAACACCGGGGAGCTGTTTTTT. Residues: CASSLVTLANTGELFF.